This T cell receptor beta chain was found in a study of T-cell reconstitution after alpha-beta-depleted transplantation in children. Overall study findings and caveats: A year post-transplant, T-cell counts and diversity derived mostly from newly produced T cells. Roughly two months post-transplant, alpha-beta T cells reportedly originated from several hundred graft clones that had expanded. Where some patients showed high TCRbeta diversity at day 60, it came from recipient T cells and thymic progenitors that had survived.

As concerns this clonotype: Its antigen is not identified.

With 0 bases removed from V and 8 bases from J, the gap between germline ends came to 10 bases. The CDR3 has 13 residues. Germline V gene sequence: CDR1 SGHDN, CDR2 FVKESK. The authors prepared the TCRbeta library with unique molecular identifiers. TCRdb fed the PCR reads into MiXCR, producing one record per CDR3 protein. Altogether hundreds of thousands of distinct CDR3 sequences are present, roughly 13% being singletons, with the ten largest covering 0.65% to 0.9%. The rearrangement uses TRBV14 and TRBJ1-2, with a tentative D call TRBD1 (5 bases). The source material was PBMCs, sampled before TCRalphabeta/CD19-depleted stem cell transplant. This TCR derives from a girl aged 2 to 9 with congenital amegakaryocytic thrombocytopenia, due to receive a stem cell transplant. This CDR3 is CASSQDMGRGYTF. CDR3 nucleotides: TGTGCCAGCAGCCAAGATATGGGACGGGGCTACACCTTC.